What follows are 13 T cell receptor beta chains derived from one specimen sequenced in a study of cytomegalovirus exposure and HLA in healthy donors. With 60 Vbeta and 13 Jbeta primers, the PCR was carried out. Here immunoSEQ multiplex PCR was the method, and the copy in TCRdb shows in-frame clones only, minus some. Here the sample spans under 200,000 clones, 82% being singletons. Input material: PBMCs. The receptors were sampled from a woman aged 18-35 years in good health and CMV-seronegative.

V and J are TRBV9 and TRBJ2-1; 10 nucleotides match TRBD2. With 5 bases clipped from V and 7 bases from J, the junction kept 9 bases outside the gene matches. The CDR3 has 15 residues. Germline V gene data show CDR1 as SGDLS and CDR2 as YYNGEE. This CDR3 reads CASSDLAGEENEQFF. CDR3 bases: TGTGCCAGCAGTGACCTAGCGGGAGAAGAGAATGAGCAGTTCTTC.

This clone is a singleton in its sample. This chain connects TRBV27 to TRBJ1-2; no clear D. V dropped 6 bases and J dropped 2 bases, with 19 bases sitting between them. CDR1 is MNHEY and CDR2 is SMNVEV in the germline V gene (reference sequence). The CDR3 is 16 residues long. CDR3 in amino acids: CASSPSHGDLNYGYTF. DNA for the CDR3: TGTGCCAGCAGCCCTTCTCATGGAGACCTCAACTATGGCTACACCTTC.

V is TRBV5-1 and J is TRBJ1-6; D is uncertain. The V gene's germline CDR1 is SGHRS and CDR2 YFSETQ. There are 14 residues in the CDR3. Deletions cut 4 bases from V and 10 bases from J, with 15 bases between. The CDR3 DNA is TGCGCCAGCAGCCGGGCCGAGGGTGACTCACCCCTCCACTTT. The encoded protein is CASSRAEGDSPLHF.

The rearrangement uses TRBV2 and TRBJ2-3; 7 bases are shared with TRBD1. CDR3 length: 14 residues. The ends lost 4 bases at V and 6 bases at J; junction bases unmatched: 7. CDR1 and CDR2 (germline): SNHLY, FYNNEI. In nucleotides, the CDR3 is TGTGCCAGCAGTGTGTACAGGGGAAGTGATACGCAGTATTTT. The encoded protein is CASSVYRGSDTQYF. Supplemented by reference TRBV2 and TRBJ2-3, the full variable domain reads EPEVTQTPSHQVTQMGQEVILRCVPISNHLYFYWYRQILGQKVEFLVSFYNNEISEKSEIFDDQFSVERPDGSNFTLKIRSTKLEDSAMYFCASSVYRGSDTQYFGPGTRLTVL.

The chain uses TRBV29-1 and TRBJ1-2; TRBD1 is a possible D gene (6 bases). V lost 7 bases and J lost 2, with 17 bases in between. Germline CDR1 SQVTM, CDR2 ANQGSEA. The CDR3 is 14 residues long. The DNA for the CDR3 is TGCAGCGCCGTGAGATGGGGGCAGAACTATGGCTACACCTTC. This encodes CSAVRWGQNYGYTF. The full variable domain, in which reference TRBV29-1 and TRBJ1-2 provide the parts outside the CDR3, is SAVISQKPSRDICQRGTSLTIQCQVDSQVTMMFWYRQQPGQSLTLIATANQGSEATYESGFVIDKFPISRPNLTFSTLTVSNMSPEDSSIYLCSAVRWGQNYGYTFGSGTRLTVV.

This chain uses TRBV7-3 with TRBJ2-1, with 10 bases that match TRBD2. This CDR3 contains 18 residues. Germline V gene data show CDR1 as SGHTA and CDR2 as FQGTGA. Trimming cost V 0 bases and J 2 bases; bases outside gene matches: 7. The DNA for the CDR3 is TGTGCCAGCAGCTTAACGAGACTAGCGGGTTACCCCTACAATGAGCAGTTCTTC. Translation: CASSLTRLAGYPYNEQFF.

V gene TRBV2 combines with J gene TRBJ2-3; D gene unclear. This CDR3 has 13 amino acids. Per germline, CDR1 SNHLY and CDR2 FYNNEI. Trimming left V 3 bases short and J 2 bases short, with 6 bases between. The CDR3 DNA sequence: TGTGCCAGCAGTGAGTCCGTCACAGATACGCAGTATTTT. As protein: CASSESVTDTQYF.

V gene TRBV7-9 combines with J gene TRBJ1-1; D uncertain. V gave up 0 bases and J gave up 7 bases, with 6 bases separating them. From germline, CDR1 is SEHNR and CDR2 FQNEAQ (reference sequence). The CDR3 loop spans 12 amino acids. This chain's CDR3 is CASSLATVEAFF. For the CDR3, the DNA is TGTGCCAGCAGCTTAGCTACGGTTGAAGCTTTCTTT.

J is TRBJ2-3 and V is TRBV7-3; D possibly corresponds to TRBD1 (6 bases). This CDR3 contains 15 residues. Germline CDR1 SGHTA, CDR2 FQGTGA. Between the trimmed V and J ends, which lost 5 bases and 0 bases, there was a span of 12 bases. The CDR3 loop reads CASSPWDTSTDTQYF. DNA of the CDR3: TGTGCCAGCAGCCCCTGGGACACCAGCACAGATACGCAGTATTTT.

This clone came up once. The chain carries TRBV5-1 and TRBJ2-7; possibly TRBD2 for D (6 bases). The CDR3 loop spans 14 amino acids. Germline values: CDR1 SGHRS, CDR2 YFSETQ. The V and J ends lost 5 bases and 0 bases respectively, with 12 bases between them. In DNA, the CDR3 is TGCGCCAGCAGGCCTGACGGGAGCTCCTACGAGCAGTACTTC. Encoded protein: CASRPDGSSYEQYF. The full variable domain, completed using reference TRBV5-1 and TRBJ2-7, is KAGVTQTPRYLIKTRGQQVTLSCSPISGHRSVSWYQQTPGQGLQFLFEYFSETQRNKGNFPGRFSGRQFSNSRSEMNVSTLELGDSALYLCASRPDGSSYEQYFGPGTRLTVT.

The CDR3, as DNA: TGTGCCAGCAGTGCGGACAGGGTGGGGAACTATGGCTACACCTTC. Its protein product is CASSADRVGNYGYTF. The chain uses TRBV6-1 and TRBJ1-2; 8 bases are a match to TRBD1. J was trimmed by 2 bases and V by 4 bases; bases with no gene match: 6. Germline V gives CDR1 MNHNS, CDR2 SASEGT. The length of the CDR3 is 15 residues.

This sequence joins TRBV13 and TRBJ1-3; D not certain. Germline CDR1 PRHDT, CDR2 FYEKMQ (reference sequence). CDR3 length equals 15 residues. V shed 1 base and J shed 0 bases, with 7 bases lying between them. The CDR3 DNA reads as TGTGCCAGCAGCTTAGACAGAAGCTCTGGAAACACCATATATTTT. Encoded protein: CASSLDRSSGNTIYF.

The chain links TRBV7-8 to TRBJ2-7, with 8 bases that match TRBD2. The ends lost 5 bases at V and 3 bases at J; junction bases unmatched: 6. CDR1 SGHVS and CDR2 FQNEAQ come from the germline V gene. The CDR3 is 14 residues long. DNA for the CDR3: TGTGCCAGCAGCCACCGGGAGGGTAGCTACGAGCAGTACTTC. It specifies CASSHREGSYEQYF.